The following is a T cell receptor beta chain sequence with its context. The antigen is unknown. This record belongs to a study of type 1 and type 2 diabetes patients. The CDR3 has 14 amino acids. The V gene lost 3 bases and the J gene lost 6 bases, with 14 bases spanning the gap. Germline V gene data show CDR1 as DFQATT and CDR2 as SNEGSKA (reference sequence). Amplification started from genomic DNA. Multiplex PCR with 30 forward and 13 reverse primers amplified the TCR beta CDR3. TCRdb redid the calling of the multiplex PCR reads with MiXCR, one entry per CDR3 protein. The sample holds approximately 260,000 distinct CDR3 sequences, roughly 50% seen once. Findings and caveats of the study: Type 2 diabetes and control samples shared highly correlated V and J usage, averaging approximately 0.97.

The chain employs TRBV20-1 and TRBJ2-2; D tentatively fits TRBD1 or TRBD2 (5 bases each). This clonotype was sampled from a man between 18 and 35 years old with type 2 diabetes. The source material was peripheral blood mononuclear cells (PBMCs). The CDR3 loop reads CSASSPSRAGELFF. The CDR3 nucleotides are TGCAGTGCTAGCTCCCCTAGCAGGGCCGGGGAGCTGTTTTTT.